This T cell receptor beta chain was recorded in a study of CD8 T cells in ankylosing spondylitis. The study, taken as a whole, reports: Blood of patients with ankylosing spondylitis appeared to be characterized by a TCR beta motif of fewer than 10 highly homologous variants.

TCRdb re-called the 5' RACE reads through MiXCR, storing one row per CDR3 protein. Among about 220,000 distinct CDR3 sequences listed, roughly 6.6% were seen once. The CDR3 spans 18 residues. The germline CDR1 and CDR2 sequences are DFQATT and SNEGSKA (reference sequence). The V gene end was trimmed by 3 bases and the J gene end by 1 base; junction bases not matched to a gene: 9. In regard to this clonotype: Its antigen is as yet unknown.

The chain combines TRBV20-1 with TRBJ2-1, with 13 bases that match TRBD2. The specimen was blood, either unsorted or a sorted T cell fraction (not recorded which). The clonotype was recovered from a male donor with ankylosing spondylitis. CDR3 coding DNA: TGCAGTGCTAGTACTAGCGGGAGGGCGATTTGGTCCTACAATGAGCAGTTCTTC. Translating it yields CSASTSGRAIWSYNEQFF.